The rows below give T cell receptor beta chains drawn from one sample of a study of cytomegalovirus exposure and HLA in healthy donors. Libraries were prepared by immunoSEQ multiplex PCR; TCRdb keeps only in-frame clonotypes and omits some of them. The sample gives 150,000 to 200,000 clones, about 80% of which show up once; around 2.2% is in the top ten. Specimen: PBMCs. The receptors shown here come from a woman aged 30 to 39 in good health and CMV-seronegative. The conserved cysteine and the conserved F or W are not part of the CDR3 here. Fields, in order: J gene, V gene, CDR3 protein.

J gene: TRBJ2-4
V gene: TRBV18
CDR3 protein: ASSPWGGENIQY

J gene: TRBJ1-5
V gene: TRBV4-3
CDR3 protein: ASSLRYRGGYSNQPQH

J gene: TRBJ2-7
V gene: TRBV4-1
CDR3 protein: ASSHAGMYEQY

J gene: TRBJ2-7
V gene: TRBV30
CDR3 protein: ALSRGGDEQY

J gene: TRBJ2-7
V gene: TRBV9
CDR3 protein: ASSVAPGTGSYEQY

J gene: TRBJ2-1
V gene: TRBV11-3
CDR3 protein: ASSLEGGNHNEQF

J gene: TRBJ1-4
V gene: TRBV5-6
CDR3 protein: ASTTGLANEKLF

J gene: .
V gene: TRBV19
CDR3 protein: ASSIGHQLYEQY

J gene: TRBJ1-1
V gene: TRBV6-1
CDR3 protein: ASSGVRGVNTEAF

J gene: TRBJ1-2
V gene: TRBV19
CDR3 protein: ATGTGKYGYT

J gene: TRBJ1-6
V gene: TRBV9
CDR3 protein: ASSEDRGWDSPLH

J gene: TRBJ2-3
V gene: TRBV5-4
CDR3 protein: ASSFSLRDTQY

J gene: TRBJ2-3
V gene: TRBV7-9
CDR3 protein: ASSRGLAGVIDTQY

J gene: TRBJ2-6
V gene: TRBV7-9
CDR3 protein: ASRPTDRTSGANGLT

J gene: TRBJ1-5
V gene: TRBV7-2
CDR3 protein: ASSPGDGSQPQH

J gene: TRBJ1-6
V gene: TRBV7-2
CDR3 protein: ASSLAEQGTGSPLH

J gene: TRBJ2-7
V gene: TRBV4-3
CDR3 protein: ASSQDQAVIYEQY

J gene: TRBJ2-7
V gene: TRBV9
CDR3 protein: ASSLTGNDYEQY

J gene: TRBJ2-7
V gene: TRBV18
CDR3 protein: ASSPGEASEQY

J gene: TRBJ2-7
V gene: TRBV28
CDR3 protein: ASSPRGRGSYEQY

J gene: TRBJ2-3
V gene: TRBV19
CDR3 protein: ASSMVNSVTDTQY

J gene: TRBJ2-7
V gene: TRBV30
CDR3 protein: AWSVRRQRYEQY

J gene: TRBJ1-6
V gene: TRBV10-3
CDR3 protein: AISGTGVTPLH

J gene: TRBJ1-4
V gene: TRBV28
CDR3 protein: ASSSSHQGGNEKLF

J gene: TRBJ2-7
V gene: TRBV7-6
CDR3 protein: ASSLAGQYEQY

J gene: TRBJ2-7
V gene: TRBV28
CDR3 protein: ASRQLEIGYEQY